This TCR beta chain was profiled in a study of blood T cell repertoires in COVID-19. Germline CDR1 MNHEY, CDR2 SVGEGT. After removal of 0 bases from V and 5 bases from J, the junction contained 7 bases not matched to a gene. The CDR3 sequence is 16 residues long. Authors' processing steps: Counts of nucleated cells, estimated from reference gene primer amplification, were obtained. Generated by immunoSEQ multiplex PCR, the TCRdb table keeps only in-frame clones and is missing some. V, J and clone size are taken as reported in that table, and D and trimming were inferred from the DNA itself. The data show approximately 280,000 clones, roughly nine tenths seen once.

The sequence was collected from a woman aged 35 to 49 who had recovered from COVID-19. The chain carries TRBV6-2 or TRBV6-3 and TRBJ2-1, with 7 bases lining up with TRBD2. What was sequenced was PBMCs or T cells enriched from blood (not recorded which). DNA of the CDR3: TGTGCCAGCAGTTACTCAGACGGGAGGCGGAACAATGAGCAGTTCTTC. It specifies CASSYSDGRRNNEQFF.